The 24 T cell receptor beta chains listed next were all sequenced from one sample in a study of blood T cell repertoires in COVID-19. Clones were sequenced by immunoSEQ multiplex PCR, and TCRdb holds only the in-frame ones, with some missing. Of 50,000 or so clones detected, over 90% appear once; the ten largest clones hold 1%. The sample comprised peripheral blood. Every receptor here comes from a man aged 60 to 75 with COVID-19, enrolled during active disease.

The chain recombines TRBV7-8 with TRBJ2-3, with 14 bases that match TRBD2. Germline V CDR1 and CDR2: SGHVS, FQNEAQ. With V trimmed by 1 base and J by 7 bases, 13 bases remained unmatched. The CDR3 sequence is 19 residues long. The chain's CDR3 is CASSLGGGTSGRVANTQYF. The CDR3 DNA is TGTGCCAGCAGCTTAGGAGGGGGGACTAGCGGGAGAGTAGCTAATACGCAGTATTTT. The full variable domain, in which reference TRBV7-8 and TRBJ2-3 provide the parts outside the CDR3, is GAGVSQSPRYKVAKRGQDVALRCDPISGHVSLFWYQQALGQGPEFLTYFQNEAQLDKSGLPSDRFFAERPEGSVSTLKIQRTQQEDSAVYLCASSLGGGTSGRVANTQYFGPGTRLTVL.

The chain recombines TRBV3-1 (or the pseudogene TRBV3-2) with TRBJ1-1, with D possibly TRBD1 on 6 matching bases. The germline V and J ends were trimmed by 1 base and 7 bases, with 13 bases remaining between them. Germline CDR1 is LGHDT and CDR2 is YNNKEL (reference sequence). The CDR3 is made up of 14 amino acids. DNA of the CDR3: TGTGCCAGCAGCCAAGCCCCCCCGACAGGTGAAGCTTTCTTT. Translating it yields CASSQAPPTGEAFF.

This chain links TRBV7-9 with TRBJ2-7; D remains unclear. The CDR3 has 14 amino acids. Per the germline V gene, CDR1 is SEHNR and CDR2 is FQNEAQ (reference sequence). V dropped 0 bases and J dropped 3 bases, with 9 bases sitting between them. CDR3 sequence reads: CASSLASPGYEQYF. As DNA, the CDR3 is TGTGCCAGCAGCTTAGCGTCCCCGGGCTACGAGCAGTACTTC.

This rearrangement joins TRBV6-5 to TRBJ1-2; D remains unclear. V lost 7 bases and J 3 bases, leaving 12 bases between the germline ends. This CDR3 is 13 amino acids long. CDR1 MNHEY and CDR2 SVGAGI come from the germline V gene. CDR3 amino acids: CASMSRQYYGYTF. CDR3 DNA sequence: TGTGCCAGCATGAGCAGGCAGTACTATGGCTACACCTTC.

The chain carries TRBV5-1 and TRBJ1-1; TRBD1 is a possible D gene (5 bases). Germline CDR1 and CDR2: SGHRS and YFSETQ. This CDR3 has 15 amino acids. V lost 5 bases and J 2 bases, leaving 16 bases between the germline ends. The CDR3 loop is CASSPKWGQNTEAFF. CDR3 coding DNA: TGCGCCAGCAGTCCGAAGTGGGGCCAAAACACTGAAGCTTTCTTT.

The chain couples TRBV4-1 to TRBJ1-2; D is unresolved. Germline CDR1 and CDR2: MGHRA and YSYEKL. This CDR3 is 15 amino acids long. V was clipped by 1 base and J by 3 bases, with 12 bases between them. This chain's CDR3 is CASSQGKTRDYGYTF. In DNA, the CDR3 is TGCGCCAGCAGCCAAGGAAAGACGCGGGACTATGGCTACACCTTC.

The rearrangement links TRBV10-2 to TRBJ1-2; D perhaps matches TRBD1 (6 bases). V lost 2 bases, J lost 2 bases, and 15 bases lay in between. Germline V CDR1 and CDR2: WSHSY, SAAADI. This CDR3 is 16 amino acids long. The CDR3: CASSESYRQGNYGYTF. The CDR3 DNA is TGCGCCAGCAGTGAGAGTTATCGGCAGGGGAACTATGGCTACACCTTC.

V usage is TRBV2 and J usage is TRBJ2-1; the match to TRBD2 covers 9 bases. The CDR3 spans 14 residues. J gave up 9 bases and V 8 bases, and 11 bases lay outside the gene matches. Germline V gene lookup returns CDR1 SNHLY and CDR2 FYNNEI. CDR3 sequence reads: CASRGASGVSEQFF. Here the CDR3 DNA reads TGTGCCAGCCGAGGGGCTAGCGGGGTCAGTGAGCAGTTCTTC.

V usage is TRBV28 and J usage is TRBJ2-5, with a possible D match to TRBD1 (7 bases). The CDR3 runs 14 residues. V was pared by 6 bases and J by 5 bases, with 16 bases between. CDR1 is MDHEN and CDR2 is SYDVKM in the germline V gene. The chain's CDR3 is CASRAGGTGETQYF. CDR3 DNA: TGTGCCAGCAGAGCAGGGGGGACTGGGGAGACCCAGTACTTC. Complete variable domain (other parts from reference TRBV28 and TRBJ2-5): DVKVTQSSRYLVKRTGEKVFLECVQDMDHENMFWYRQDPGLGLRLIYFSYDVKMKEKGDIPEGYSVSREKKERFSLILESASTNQTSMYLCASRAGGTGETQYFGPGTRLLVL.

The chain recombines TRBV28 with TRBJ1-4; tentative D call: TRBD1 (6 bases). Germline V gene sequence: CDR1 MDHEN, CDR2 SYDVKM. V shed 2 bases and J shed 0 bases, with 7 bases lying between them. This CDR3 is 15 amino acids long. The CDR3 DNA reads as TGTGCCAGCAGTTTAACAGGGTCAACTAATGAAAAACTGTTTTTT. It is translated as CASSLTGSTNEKLFF. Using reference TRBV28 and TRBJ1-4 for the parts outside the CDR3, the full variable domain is DVKVTQSSRYLVKRTGEKVFLECVQDMDHENMFWYRQDPGLGLRLIYFSYDVKMKEKGDIPEGYSVSREKKERFSLILESASTNQTSMYLCASSLTGSTNEKLFFGSGTQLSVL.

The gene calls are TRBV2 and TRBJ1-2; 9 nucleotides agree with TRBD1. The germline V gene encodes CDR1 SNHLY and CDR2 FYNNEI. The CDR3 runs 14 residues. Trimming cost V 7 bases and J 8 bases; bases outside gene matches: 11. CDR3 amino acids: CASNNRGQGSGYTF. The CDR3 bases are TGTGCCAGCAACAACCGGGGACAGGGATCGGGCTACACCTTC. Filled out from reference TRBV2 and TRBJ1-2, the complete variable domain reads EPEVTQTPSHQVTQMGQEVILRCVPISNHLYFYWYRQILGQKVEFLVSFYNNEISEKSEIFDDQFSVERPDGSNFTLKIRSTKLEDSAMYFCASNNRGQGSGYTFGSGTRLTVV.

The CDR3 bases are TGTGCCAGCCCTCATCCGGGACTATCTGGGAGCTCCGAGCAGTACTTC. Amino acids: CASPHPGLSGSSEQYF. This chain connects TRBV19 to TRBJ2-7; the match to TRBD2 covers 7 bases. This CDR3 spans 16 amino acids. From germline, CDR1 is LNHDA and CDR2 SQIVND (reference sequence). V was pared by 9 bases and J by 6 bases, with 20 bases of the junction left unmatched.

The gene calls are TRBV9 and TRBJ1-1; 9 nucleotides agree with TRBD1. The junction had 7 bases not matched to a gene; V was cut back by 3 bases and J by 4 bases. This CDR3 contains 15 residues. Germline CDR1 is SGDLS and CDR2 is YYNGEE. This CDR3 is CASSAAPTGGTEAFF. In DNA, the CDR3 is TGTGCCAGCAGCGCAGCCCCGACAGGGGGCACTGAAGCTTTCTTT.

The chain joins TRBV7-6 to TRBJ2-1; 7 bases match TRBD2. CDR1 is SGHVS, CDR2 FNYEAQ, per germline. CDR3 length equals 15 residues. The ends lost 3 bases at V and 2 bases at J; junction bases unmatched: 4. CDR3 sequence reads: CASSLGGVTYNEQFF. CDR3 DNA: TGTGCCAGCAGCTTGGGGGGGGTTACCTACAATGAGCAGTTCTTC.

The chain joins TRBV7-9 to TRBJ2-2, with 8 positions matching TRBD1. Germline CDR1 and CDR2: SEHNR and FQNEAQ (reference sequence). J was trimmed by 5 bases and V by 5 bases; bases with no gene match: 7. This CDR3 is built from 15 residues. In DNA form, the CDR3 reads TGTGCCAGCAGCCTCGGACAGGGTTTTACCGGGGAGCTGTTTTTT. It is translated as CASSLGQGFTGELFF.

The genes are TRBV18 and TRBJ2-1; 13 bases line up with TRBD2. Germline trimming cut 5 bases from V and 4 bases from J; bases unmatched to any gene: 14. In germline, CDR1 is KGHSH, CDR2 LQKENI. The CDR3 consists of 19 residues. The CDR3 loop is CASSRDEGTSGMMYNEQFF. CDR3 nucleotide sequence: TGTGCCAGCTCAAGAGACGAGGGGACTAGCGGGATGATGTACAATGAGCAGTTCTTC.

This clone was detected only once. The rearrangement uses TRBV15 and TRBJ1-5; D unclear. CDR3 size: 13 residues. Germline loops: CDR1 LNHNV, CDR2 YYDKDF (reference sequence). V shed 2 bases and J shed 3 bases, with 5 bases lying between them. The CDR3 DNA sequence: TGTGCCACCAGCAGACGGGTCAATCAGCCCCAGCATTTT. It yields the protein CATSRRVNQPQHF.

CDR3 sequence reads: CASSVAGRGSTDTQYF. CDR3 nucleotide sequence: TGTGCCAGCAGTGTCGCGGGAAGGGGTAGCACAGATACGCAGTATTTT. The rearrangement joins TRBV25-1 to TRBJ2-3, with a weak D call TRBD2 (6 bases). This CDR3 comprises 16 residues. Germline V CDR1 and CDR2: MGHDK, SYGVNS. V was cut by 4 bases and J by 0 bases, with 14 bases left in between.

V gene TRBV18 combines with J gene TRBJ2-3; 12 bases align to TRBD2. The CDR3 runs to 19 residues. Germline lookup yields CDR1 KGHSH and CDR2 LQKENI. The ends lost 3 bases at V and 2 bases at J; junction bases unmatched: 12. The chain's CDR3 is CASSPLLSLAGGPTDTQYF. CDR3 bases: TGTGCCAGCTCACCCCTGCTCTCCCTAGCGGGAGGGCCCACAGATACGCAGTATTTT.

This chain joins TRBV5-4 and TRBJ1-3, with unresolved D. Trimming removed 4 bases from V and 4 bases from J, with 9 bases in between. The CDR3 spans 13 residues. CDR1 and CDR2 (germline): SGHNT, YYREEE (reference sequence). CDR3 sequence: CASSPGGGNTIYF. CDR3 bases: TGTGCCAGCAGCCCAGGAGGGGGAAACACCATATATTTT.

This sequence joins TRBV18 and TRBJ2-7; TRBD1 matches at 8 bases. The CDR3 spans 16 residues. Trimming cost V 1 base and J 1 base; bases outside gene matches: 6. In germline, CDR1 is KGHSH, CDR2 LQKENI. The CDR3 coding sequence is TGTGCCAGCTCACCACGTATGACAGGGGCGTCCTACGAGCAGTACTTC. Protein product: CASSPRMTGASYEQYF. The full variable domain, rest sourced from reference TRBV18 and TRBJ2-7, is NAGVMQNPRHLVRRRGQEARLRCSPMKGHSHVYWYRQLPEEGLKFMVYLQKENIIDESGMPKERFSAEFPKEGPSILRIQQVVRGDSAAYFCASSPRMTGASYEQYFGPGTRLTVT.

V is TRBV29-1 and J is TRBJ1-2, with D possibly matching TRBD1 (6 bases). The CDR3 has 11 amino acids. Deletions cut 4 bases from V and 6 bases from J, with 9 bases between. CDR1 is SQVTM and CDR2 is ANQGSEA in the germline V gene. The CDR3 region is CSVVQGNGYTF. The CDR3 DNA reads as TGCAGCGTTGTACAGGGAAATGGCTACACCTTC.

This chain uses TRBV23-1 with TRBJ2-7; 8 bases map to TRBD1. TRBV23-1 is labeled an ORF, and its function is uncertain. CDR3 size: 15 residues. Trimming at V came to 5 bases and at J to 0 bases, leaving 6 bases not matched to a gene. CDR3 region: CASSWTGLYSYEQYF. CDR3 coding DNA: TGCGCCAGCAGTTGGACAGGGCTCTACTCCTACGAGCAGTACTTC.

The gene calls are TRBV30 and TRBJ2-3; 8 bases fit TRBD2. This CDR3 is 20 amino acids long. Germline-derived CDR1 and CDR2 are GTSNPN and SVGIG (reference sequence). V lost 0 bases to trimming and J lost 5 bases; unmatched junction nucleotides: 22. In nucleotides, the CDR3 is TGTGCCTGGAGTGTACATATTTGGAGCGGGAGCCATTTAACTGGAGATACGCAGTATTTT. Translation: CAWSVHIWSGSHLTGDTQYF.